This paragraph covers one T cell receptor (beta chain) sequence. Its antigen is unidentified. With 5 bases clipped from V and 15 bases from J, the junction kept 7 bases outside the gene matches. This CDR3 comprises 11 residues. Germline CDR1 SGHVS, CDR2 FQNEAQ. Graves' hyperthyroidism showing no ophthalmopathy progression within 18 months was considered stable. What was amplified from RNA transcripts were TCR beta CDR3 regions. Initially, a first-round RT-PCR of the TCR CDR3 employed the HTBI primer set. MiXCR was run by TCRdb on the multiplex PCR reads, yielding one entry per CDR3 protein. Found here are roughly 570,000 distinct CDR3 sequences, roughly 46% of them singletons; the top ten hold 7.5% to 8.5%. The data stem from a study of T cells in Graves' hyperthyroidism and ophthalmopathy. Broader study findings: Blood also held most thyroid clonotypes expanded beyond 0.001.

V is TRBV7-8 and J is TRBJ1-5; the match to TRBD1 covers 7 bases. The sequencing sample was made of peripheral blood or thyroid tissue (not recorded which). This clonotype was sampled from a woman aged 18-35 years with Graves' hyperthyroidism. CDR3: CASSPQGIWHF. The CDR3 DNA sequence: TGTGCCAGCAGCCCACAGGGGATTTGGCATTTT.